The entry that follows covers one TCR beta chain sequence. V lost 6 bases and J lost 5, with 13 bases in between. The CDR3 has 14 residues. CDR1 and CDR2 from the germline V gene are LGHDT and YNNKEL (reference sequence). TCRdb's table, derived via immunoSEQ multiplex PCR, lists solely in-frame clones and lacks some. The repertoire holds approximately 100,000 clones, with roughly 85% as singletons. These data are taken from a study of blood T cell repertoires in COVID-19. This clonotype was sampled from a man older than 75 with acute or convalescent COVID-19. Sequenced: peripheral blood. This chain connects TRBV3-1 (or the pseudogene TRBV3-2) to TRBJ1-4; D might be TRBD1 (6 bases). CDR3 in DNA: TGTGCCAGCAGTCCCCGCAGGGGCAATGAAAAACTGTTTTTT. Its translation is CASSPRRGNEKLFF.